This T cell receptor (beta chain) was sequenced in a study of control samples from healthy donors and cancer patients (dated by TCRdb to 2020 to 2022). Of note for this clone: There is no known antigen for this receptor. Nothing much larger sits one base from this clone, and base qualities are not available.

The library was made by the immunoSEQ multiplex PCR assay. This is the immuneACCESS table as TCRdb keeps it, with only in-frame sequences that have V and J called. A part of the clones is gone; compared with another copy, unresolved V genes explain less than half, and the rest is unexplained. This sample holds about 67,000 clones; approximately 89% were observed only once. Together, the top ten hold about 2.2% of the sample. Sequenced material: PBMCs. The clonotype originates from a woman aged 45-65 years with head and neck cancer.

The sequenced DNA: TGTGCCAGCAGCTTGCGGGGACAGGGAAATAGCAATCAGCCCCAGCATTTT. Its translation is CASSLRGQGNSNQPQHF. In this chain, TRBV5-8 is recombined with TRBJ1-5; TRBD1 lines up with 9 middle nucleotides. V trim: 1 base; J trim: 0 bases; unmatched bases: 5. The CDR3 runs 17 residues from the cysteine to the phenylalanine. The sequence is cut down to CDR3 DNA, 51 bases in frame from base 1. The CDR1 and CDR2 encoded by the germline V gene are SGHTS and YDEGEE.